This is a list of T cell receptor beta chains from one sample in a study of T cells after posttransplantation cyclophosphamide. Here immunoSEQ multiplex PCR was the method, and the copy in TCRdb shows in-frame clones only, minus some. Altogether tens of thousands of clones are present, 75% to 95% being singletons, with the ten largest covering about 0.1%. The specimen sequenced was naive CD4+ T cells sorted from blood. The receptors originated from a man in his thirties or forties in good health and a related stem cell transplant donor. CDR3s include the opening cysteine and the closing phenylalanine or tryptophan. A D gene is named only where the DNA matches it firmly. Not every row has a clone size; where given, it reads once, few, many or a size class.

cdr3_nt	cdr3_aa	d_call	clone_size	j_call	v_call
TGCGCCAGCAGCTTGGATCCAGGCTCCTACGAGCAGTACTTC	CASSLDPGSYEQYF	.	few	TRBJ2-7	TRBV5-1
TGTGCCAGCAGCCCGAGGGGACTAGTTTCAGATACGCAGTATTTT	CASSPRGLVSDTQYF	TRBD2	.	TRBJ2-3	TRBV14
TGTGCCAGTAGTATATCTAGGGGGTGGGACATTCAGTACTTC	CASSISRGWDIQYF	.	once	TRBJ2-4	TRBV19
TGTGCCAGCAGCGTTACGTACGGGGGAGGACAGGGGGCTCAAGGCTACACCTTC	CASSVTYGGGQGAQGYTF	TRBD1	.	TRBJ1-2	TRBV9
TGTGCCAGCAGCTTAGGAGGGACAGGGACCTCCTATGGCTACACCTTC	CASSLGGTGTSYGYTF	TRBD1	.	TRBJ1-2	TRBV7-8
TGTGCCAGCAGCTTAGCGGGTACAGGGGGTATTATGAACACTGAAGCTTTCTTT	CASSLAGTGGIMNTEAFF	TRBD1	.	TRBJ1-1	TRBV7-8
TGTGCCAGCTCACCAATACAGGGTAGCAATCAGCCCCAGCATTTT	CASSPIQGSNQPQHF	.	once	TRBJ1-5	TRBV18
TGTGCCAGCAGCTTATACACCTTATACACAGATACGCAGTATTTT	CASSLYTLYTDTQYF	.	.	TRBJ2-3	TRBV13
TGTGCCAGCACCGACGCGACTCCCTCCTACAATGAGCAGTTCTTC	CASTDATPSYNEQFF	.	.	TRBJ2-1	TRBV7-9
TGTGCCAGCAGCTTAACGGCGGGGGCGGGAACCGGGGAGCTGTTTTTT	CASSLTAGAGTGELFF	.	.	TRBJ2-2	TRBV7-3
TGTGCCAGCAGTGAAGTTGGGGGACAGGGGGCTGAAGCTTTCTTT	CASSEVGGQGAEAFF	TRBD1	.	TRBJ1-1	TRBV2
TGTGCCAGCAGCTTAGGCGGGAAGTACAATGAGCAGTTCTTC	CASSLGGKYNEQFF	.	.	TRBJ2-1	TRBV7-6
TGTGCCAGCAGCGTAGATCCAGGGGTCGGAGAGACCCAGTACTTC	CASSVDPGVGETQYF	.	.	TRBJ2-5	TRBV9
TGTGCCAGCACCTGGGACAGCATGAACACTGAAGCTTTCTTT	CASTWDSMNTEAFF	TRBD1	once	TRBJ1-1	TRBV7-2
TGCAGCGTCCGTATGAGGTCCGGGGAGCTGTTTTTT	CSVRMRSGELFF	.	.	TRBJ2-2	TRBV29-1
TGTGCCAGCAGTTTCCGTGGACAGACCATCTATAATTCACCCCTCCACTTT	CASSFRGQTIYNSPLHF	.	.	TRBJ1-6	TRBV28
TGTGCCAGCAGCCCACAGGGATACAATGAGCAGTTCTTC	CASSPQGYNEQFF	.	.	TRBJ2-1	TRBV5-8
TGTGCCAGCAGCACACAGGGGGCTTTATCTGGAAACACCATATATTTT	CASSTQGALSGNTIYF	TRBD1	once	TRBJ1-3	TRBV7-9
TGCGCCAGCAGCTTGGACTGGGGCCGGAACACTGAAGCTTTCTTT	CASSLDWGRNTEAFF	.	.	TRBJ1-1	TRBV5-1
TGTGCCATCAGTGAGCTAATACAGGGGGCCGAGCAGTACTTC	CAISELIQGAEQYF	TRBD1	.	TRBJ2-7	TRBV10-3
TGTGCCAGTAGCCTTCAGGGGGCGACAGATACGCAGTATTTT	CASSLQGATDTQYF	TRBD1	once	TRBJ2-3	TRBV19
TGTGCCATCAGTGAGGGAGGAGTTAGTACCGGGGAGCTGTTTTTT	CAISEGGVSTGELFF	.	.	TRBJ2-2	TRBV10-3
TGTGCCAGTAGGCTACCGGGATTTAATAATGAAAAACTGTTTTTT	CASRLPGFNNEKLFF	.	.	TRBJ1-4	TRBV19
TGCGCCAGCAGCCAAGGGGGAAGCGGGGTCAACACAGATACGCAGTATTTT	CASSQGGSGVNTDTQYF	TRBD2	.	TRBJ2-3	TRBV4-3
TGTGCCAGCAGTTACACCGGGACAGGGTCACAGACCCAGTACTTC	CASSYTGTGSQTQYF	TRBD1	once	TRBJ2-5	TRBV6-5
TGTGCCAGCTCACCAACAAACTTAGACAGGCCCTCCTCCTACAATGAGCAGTTCTTC	CASSPTNLDRPSSYNEQFF	.	.	TRBJ2-1	TRBV18
TGTGCCAGCAGCTTAGAGCCGGGAGGGAACACTGAAGCTTTCTTT	CASSLEPGGNTEAFF	.	few	TRBJ1-1	TRBV7-2
TGTGCCAGTAAGCGGGGGGCAAGCTCCTACAATGAGCAGTTCTTC	CASKRGASSYNEQFF	TRBD2	.	TRBJ2-1	TRBV6-5
TGTGCCAGCAGTGACAGGGCAACTAACTATGGCTACACCTTC	CASSDRATNYGYTF	.	once	TRBJ1-2	TRBV2
TGTGCCATCAGTGTCCCTAGCACAGATACGCAGTATTTT	CAISVPSTDTQYF	.	.	TRBJ2-3	TRBV10-3
TGTGCCATCAGTCCAGGGGCCGTGAACACTGAAGCTTTCTTT	CAISPGAVNTEAFF	.	.	TRBJ1-1	TRBV10-3
TGTGCCAGCAGCGAACGAGGCTCCTACGAGCAGTACTTC	CASSERGSYEQYF	.	.	TRBJ2-7	TRBV6-5
TGTGCCAGCAGCTTAGATCTGCCAGGGCACAATTCACCCCTCCACTTT	CASSLDLPGHNSPLHF	.	.	TRBJ1-6	TRBV11-3
TGCGCCAGCAGCGTAGCGGATGACACCGGGGAGCTGTTTTTT	CASSVADDTGELFF	.	.	TRBJ2-2	TRBV5-1
TGTGCCAGCCAAGGTCGGGGGGCGATCTATGGCTACACCTTC	CASQGRGAIYGYTF	.	.	TRBJ1-2	TRBV2
TGTGCCAGCAGCCCCGGGACAGGGAGGGTCGGCGAGCAGTACTTC	CASSPGTGRVGEQYF	TRBD1	.	TRBJ2-7	TRBV11-3
TGTGCCAGCAGCTTAGAGGGGGGGGCCTTCAATGAGCAGTTCTTC	CASSLEGGAFNEQFF	.	.	TRBJ2-1	TRBV7-3
TGTGCTAGTGGTTTGCCCGGACTAGCGGGGGGTTTCCCTTACGAGCAGTACTTC	CASGLPGLAGGFPYEQYF	TRBD2	.	TRBJ2-7	TRBV12-5
TGTGCCAGCAGCCAATTTAGTGATAGCAATCAGCCCCAGCATTTT	CASSQFSDSNQPQHF	.	.	TRBJ1-5	TRBV4-2
TGTGCCAGCAGTGGAGCCGGGGCCAAAAACATTCAGTACTTC	CASSGAGAKNIQYF	.	.	TRBJ2-4	TRBV6-1
TGTGCCAGCAGTTTACCACAGGGCCATAATTCACCCCTCCACTTT	CASSLPQGHNSPLHF	.	.	TRBJ1-6	TRBV28
TGCGCCAGCAGCTTGGAGCGGCGGTCAACCTACGAGCAGTACTTC	CASSLERRSTYEQYF	.	.	TRBJ2-7	TRBV5-1
TGTGCCAGCAGTTGGGGGACAGGCAACACAGATACGCAGTATTTT	CASSWGTGNTDTQYF	TRBD1	.	TRBJ2-3	TRBV5-6